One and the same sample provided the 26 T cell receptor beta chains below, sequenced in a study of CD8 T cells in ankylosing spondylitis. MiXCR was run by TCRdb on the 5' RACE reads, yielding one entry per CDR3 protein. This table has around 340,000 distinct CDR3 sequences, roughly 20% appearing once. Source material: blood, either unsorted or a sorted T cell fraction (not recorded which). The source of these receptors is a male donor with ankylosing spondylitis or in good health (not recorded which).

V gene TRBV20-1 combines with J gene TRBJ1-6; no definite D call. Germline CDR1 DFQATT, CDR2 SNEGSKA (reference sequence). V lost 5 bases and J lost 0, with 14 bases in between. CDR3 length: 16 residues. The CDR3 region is CSAVGGRSSYNSPLHF. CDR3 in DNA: TGCAGTGCTGTCGGAGGGAGGAGCTCCTATAATTCACCCCTCCACTTT.

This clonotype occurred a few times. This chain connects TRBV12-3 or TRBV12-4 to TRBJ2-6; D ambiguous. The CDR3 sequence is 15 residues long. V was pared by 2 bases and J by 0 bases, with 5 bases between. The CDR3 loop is CASSLIGSGANVLTF. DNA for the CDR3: TGTGCCAGCAGTTTAATTGGCTCTGGGGCCAACGTCCTGACTTTC.

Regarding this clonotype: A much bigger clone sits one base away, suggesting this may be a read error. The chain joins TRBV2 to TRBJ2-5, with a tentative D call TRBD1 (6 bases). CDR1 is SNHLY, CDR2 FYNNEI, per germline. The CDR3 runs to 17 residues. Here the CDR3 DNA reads TGTGCCATCAGTCCAGTCCTCCACGGGACAATACAAGAGACCCAGTACTTC. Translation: CAISPVLHGTIQETQYF.

The CDR3 reads CASSLTQGGDTQYF. The CDR3 DNA follows: TGTGCCAGCAGCTTAACCCAGGGGGGAGATACGCAGTATTTT. The chain combines TRBV7-9 with TRBJ2-3, with TRBD1 as a possible D gene (7 bases). The CDR3 is made up of 14 amino acids. V lost 2 bases and J lost 5, with 11 bases in between. The germline V gene has CDR1 SEHNR and CDR2 FQNEAQ (reference sequence). Looking up the rest from reference TRBV7-9 and TRBJ2-3 gives the full variable domain: DTGVSQNPRHKITKRGQNVTFRCDPISEHNRLYWYRQTLGQGPEFLTYFQNEAQLEKSRLLSDRFSAERPKGSFSTLEIQRTEQGDSAMYLCASSLTQGGDTQYFGPGTRLTVL.

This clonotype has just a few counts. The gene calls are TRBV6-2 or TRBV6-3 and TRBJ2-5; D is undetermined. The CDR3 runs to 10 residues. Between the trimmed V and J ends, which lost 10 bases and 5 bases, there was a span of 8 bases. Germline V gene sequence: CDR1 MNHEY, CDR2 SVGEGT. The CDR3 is CATERETQYF. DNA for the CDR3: TGTGCCACCGAAAGGGAGACCCAGTACTTC.

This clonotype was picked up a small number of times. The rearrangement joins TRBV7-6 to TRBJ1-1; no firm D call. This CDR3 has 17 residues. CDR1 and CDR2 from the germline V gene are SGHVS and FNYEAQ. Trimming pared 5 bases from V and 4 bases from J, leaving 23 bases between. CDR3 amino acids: CASSELDGFSMSTEAFF. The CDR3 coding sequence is TGTGCCAGCAGCGAATTGGACGGCTTTTCGATGAGCACTGAAGCTTTCTTT.

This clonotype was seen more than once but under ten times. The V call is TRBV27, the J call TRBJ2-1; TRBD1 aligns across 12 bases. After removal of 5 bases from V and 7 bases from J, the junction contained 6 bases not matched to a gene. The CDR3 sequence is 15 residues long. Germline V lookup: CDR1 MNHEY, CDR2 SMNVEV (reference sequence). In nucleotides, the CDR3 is TGTGCCAGCAGTGCCTGGGACAGGGGGCTGAATGAGCAGTTCTTC. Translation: CASSAWDRGLNEQFF.

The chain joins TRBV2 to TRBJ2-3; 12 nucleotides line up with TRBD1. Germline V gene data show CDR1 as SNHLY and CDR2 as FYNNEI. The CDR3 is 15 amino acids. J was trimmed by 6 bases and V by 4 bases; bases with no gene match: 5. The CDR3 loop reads CASSGGQGATDTQYF. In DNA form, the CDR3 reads TGTGCCAGCAGTGGGGGACAGGGGGCCACGGATACGCAGTATTTT.

CDR3 residues: CASSLRTGSDTQYF. Written as DNA, the CDR3 is TGCGCCAGCAGCTTACGGACAGGGTCAGATACGCAGTATTTT. This chain uses TRBV5-1 with TRBJ2-3; 8 bases are a match to TRBD1. With V trimmed by 2 bases and J by 4 bases, 3 bases remained unmatched. This CDR3 has 14 amino acids. Germline V gene data show CDR1 as SGHRS and CDR2 as YFSETQ.

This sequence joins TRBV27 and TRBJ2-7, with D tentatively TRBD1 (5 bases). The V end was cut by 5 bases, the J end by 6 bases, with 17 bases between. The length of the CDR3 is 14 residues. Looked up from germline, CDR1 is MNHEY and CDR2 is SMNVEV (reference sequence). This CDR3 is CASSPLDTRVEQYF. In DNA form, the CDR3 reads TGTGCCAGCAGTCCGTTGGACACCCGGGTCGAGCAGTACTTC.

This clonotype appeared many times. DNA of the CDR3: TGCAGCGTTGAGGAAGGGACAGACTACGAGCAGTACTTC. Residues: CSVEEGTDYEQYF. The V gene is TRBV29-1, the J gene TRBJ2-7, with TRBD1 matching over 7 bases. The CDR3 length is 13 residues. V lost 3 bases and J lost 3; bases outside the gene matches: 5. Germline V gene sequence: CDR1 SQVTM, CDR2 ANQGSEA.

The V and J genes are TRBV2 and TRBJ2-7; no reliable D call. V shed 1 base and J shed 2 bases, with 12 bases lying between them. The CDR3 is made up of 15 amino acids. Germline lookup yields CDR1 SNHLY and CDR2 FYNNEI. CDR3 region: CASSEGSSPTYEQYF. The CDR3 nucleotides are TGTGCCAGCAGTGAAGGATCTTCCCCCACCTACGAGCAGTACTTC.

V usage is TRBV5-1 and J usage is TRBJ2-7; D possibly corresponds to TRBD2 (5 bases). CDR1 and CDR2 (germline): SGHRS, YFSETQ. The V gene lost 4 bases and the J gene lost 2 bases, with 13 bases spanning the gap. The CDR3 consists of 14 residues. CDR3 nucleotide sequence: TGCGCCAGCAGCGCCGGACGGGAACCCTACGAGCAGTACTTC. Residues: CASSAGREPYEQYF.

This CDR3 is CASCLSTGGEYEQYF. As DNA, the CDR3 is TGTGCCAGCTGCCTTTCTACAGGGGGCGAATACGAGCAGTACTTC. V usage is TRBV3-1 and J usage is TRBJ2-7, with 9 bases identical to TRBD1. CDR1 and CDR2 from the germline V gene are LGHDT and YNNKEL (reference sequence). The CDR3 consists of 15 residues. V lost 8 bases and J lost 4; bases outside the gene matches: 12.

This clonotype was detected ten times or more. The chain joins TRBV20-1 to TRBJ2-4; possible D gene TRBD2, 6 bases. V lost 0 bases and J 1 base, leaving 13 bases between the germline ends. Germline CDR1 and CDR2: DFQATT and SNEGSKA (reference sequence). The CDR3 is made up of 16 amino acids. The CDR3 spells CSARETSLNAKNIQYF. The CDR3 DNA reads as TGCAGTGCTAGAGAAACTAGCCTCAATGCCAAAAACATTCAGTACTTC.

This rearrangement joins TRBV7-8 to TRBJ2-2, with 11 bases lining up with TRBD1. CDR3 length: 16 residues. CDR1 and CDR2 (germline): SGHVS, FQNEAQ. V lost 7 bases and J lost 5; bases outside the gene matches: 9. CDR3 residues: CASTTGTGGKTGELFF. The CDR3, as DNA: TGTGCCAGCACCACCGGGACAGGGGGAAAAACCGGGGAGCTGTTTTTT.

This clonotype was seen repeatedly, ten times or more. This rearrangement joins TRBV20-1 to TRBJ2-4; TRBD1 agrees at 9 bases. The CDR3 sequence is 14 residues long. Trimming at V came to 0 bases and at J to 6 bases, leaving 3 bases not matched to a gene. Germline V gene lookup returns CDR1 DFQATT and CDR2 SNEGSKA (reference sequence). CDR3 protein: CSARDMDRGNIQYF. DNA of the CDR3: TGCAGTGCTAGAGATATGGACAGGGGAAACATTCAGTACTTC.

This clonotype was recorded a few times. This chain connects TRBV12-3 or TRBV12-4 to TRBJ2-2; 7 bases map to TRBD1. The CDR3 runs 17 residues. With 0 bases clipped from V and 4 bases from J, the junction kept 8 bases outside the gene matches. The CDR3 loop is CASSLAPRQGPTGELFF. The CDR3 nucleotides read TGTGCCAGCAGTTTAGCGCCGAGACAGGGACCCACCGGGGAGCTGTTTTTT.

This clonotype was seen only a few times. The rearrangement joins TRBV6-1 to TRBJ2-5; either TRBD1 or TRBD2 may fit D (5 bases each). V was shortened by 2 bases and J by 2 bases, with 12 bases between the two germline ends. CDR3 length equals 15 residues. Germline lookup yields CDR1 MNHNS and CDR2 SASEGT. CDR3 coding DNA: TGTGCCAGCAGTGAATTCCGGGACCCACAAGAGACCCAGTACTTC. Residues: CASSEFRDPQETQYF.

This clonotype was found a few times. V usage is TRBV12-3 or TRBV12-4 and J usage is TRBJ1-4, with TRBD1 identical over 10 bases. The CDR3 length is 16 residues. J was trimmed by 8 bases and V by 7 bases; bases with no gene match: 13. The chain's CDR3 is CASTPRQGAAREKLFF. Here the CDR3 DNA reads TGTGCCAGCACCCCGCGACAGGGGGCAGCTAGGGAAAAACTGTTTTTT.

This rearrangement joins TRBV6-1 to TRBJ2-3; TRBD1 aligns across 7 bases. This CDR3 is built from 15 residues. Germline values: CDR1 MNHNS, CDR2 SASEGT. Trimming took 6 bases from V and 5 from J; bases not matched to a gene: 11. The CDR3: CASRPDREVRDTQYF. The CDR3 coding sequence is TGTGCCAGCAGGCCCGACAGGGAAGTCCGAGATACGCAGTATTTT.

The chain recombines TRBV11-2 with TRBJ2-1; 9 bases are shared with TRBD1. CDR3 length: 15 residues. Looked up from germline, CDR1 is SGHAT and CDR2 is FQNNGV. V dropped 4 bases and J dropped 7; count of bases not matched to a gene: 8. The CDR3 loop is CASSSTGGGWNEQFF. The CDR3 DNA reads TGTGCCAGCAGCTCCACAGGGGGCGGGTGGAATGAGCAGTTCTTC. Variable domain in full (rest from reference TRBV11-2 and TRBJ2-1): EAGVAQSPRYKIIEKRQSVAFWCNPISGHATLYWYQQILGQGPKLLIQFQNNGVVDDSQLPKDRFSAERLKGVDSTLKIQPAKLEDSAVYLCASSSTGGGWNEQFFGPGTRLTVL.

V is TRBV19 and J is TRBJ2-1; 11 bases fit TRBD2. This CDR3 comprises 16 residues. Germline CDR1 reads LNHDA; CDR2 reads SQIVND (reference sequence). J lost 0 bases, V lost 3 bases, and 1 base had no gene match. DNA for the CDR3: TGTGCCAGTAGTATCCTAGCGGGGGGCTCCTACAATGAGCAGTTCTTC. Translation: CASSILAGGSYNEQFF.

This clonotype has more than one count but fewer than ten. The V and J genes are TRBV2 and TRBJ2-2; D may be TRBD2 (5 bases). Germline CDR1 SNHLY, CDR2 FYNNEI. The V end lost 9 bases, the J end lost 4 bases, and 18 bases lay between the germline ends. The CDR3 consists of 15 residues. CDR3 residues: CASLSPLVGTGELFF. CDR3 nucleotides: TGTGCCAGTCTTTCCCCACTAGTTGGCACCGGGGAGCTGTTTTTT. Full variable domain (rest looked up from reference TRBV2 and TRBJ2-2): EPEVTQTPSHQVTQMGQEVILRCVPISNHLYFYWYRQILGQKVEFLVSFYNNEISEKSEIFDDQFSVERPDGSNFTLKIRSTKLEDSAMYFCASLSPLVGTGELFFGEGSRLTVL.

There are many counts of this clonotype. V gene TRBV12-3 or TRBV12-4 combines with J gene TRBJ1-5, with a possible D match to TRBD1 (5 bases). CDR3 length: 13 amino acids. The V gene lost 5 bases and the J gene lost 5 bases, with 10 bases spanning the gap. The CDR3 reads CASSPGGDQPQHF. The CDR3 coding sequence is TGTGCCAGCAGTCCCGGGGGAGATCAGCCCCAGCATTTT.

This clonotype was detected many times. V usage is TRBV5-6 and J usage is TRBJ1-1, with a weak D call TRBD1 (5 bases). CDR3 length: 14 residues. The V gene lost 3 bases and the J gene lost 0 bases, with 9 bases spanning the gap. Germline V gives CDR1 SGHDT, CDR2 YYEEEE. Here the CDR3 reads CASSYGTVNTEAFF. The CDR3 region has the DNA TGTGCCAGCAGCTACGGGACCGTGAACACTGAAGCTTTCTTT. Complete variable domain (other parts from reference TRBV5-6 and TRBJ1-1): DAGVTQSPTHLIKTRGQQVTLRCSPKSGHDTVSWYQQALGQGPQFIFQYYEEEERQRGNFPDRFSGHQFPNYSSELNVNALLLGDSALYLCASSYGTVNTEAFFGQGTRLTVV.